Shown below are 5 T cell receptor beta chains from a single sample sequenced in a study of shared clonotypes between healthy human individuals. Method: immunoSEQ multiplex PCR; TCRdb's copy keeps in-frame clones and lacks some. The top ten hold roughly 0.9% of the sample, which has about a million clones, around three quarters seen once. Sequences were obtained from memory CD4+ T cells from PBMCs. Subset given: CD45RA-negative fraction. Receptors were obtained from a man younger than 35 in good health. Some clones in this sample may be carry-over from other donors' samples.

The chain couples TRBV29-1 to TRBJ1-4; 8 positions match TRBD1. The V segment lost 6 bases and the J segment 13 bases; nucleotides outside the gene matches: 7. CDR1 SQVTM and CDR2 ANQGSEA come from the germline V gene. There are 11 residues in the CDR3. The CDR3 reads CSVTDREVLFF. The CDR3 DNA sequence: TGCAGCGTCACGGACAGGGAGGTACTGTTTTTT.

The rearrangement joins TRBV15 to TRBJ2-2; D is ambiguous. Germline lookup yields CDR1 LNHNV and CDR2 YYDKDF (reference sequence). The CDR3 contains 16 residues. V lost 3 bases to trimming and J lost 0 bases, with 11 bases between them. This CDR3 reads CATSRVLSSNTGELFF. The DNA of the CDR3 is TGTGCCACCAGCAGGGTACTAAGTTCGAACACCGGGGAGCTGTTTTTT.

The rearrangement joins TRBV19 to TRBJ1-5; D gene uncertain. The germline V and J ends were trimmed by 5 bases and 9 bases, with 11 bases remaining between them. Germline V lookup: CDR1 LNHDA, CDR2 SQIVND (reference sequence). This CDR3 comprises 12 residues. The CDR3 DNA follows: TGTGCCAGTAGTCCCCGCTGGGGGCCCCAGCATTTT. Translated, it gives CASSPRWGPQHF.

V is TRBV1 and J is TRBJ2-1; no check of the table's D call, TRBD1, against the DNA was made. TRBV1 is a pseudogene. The CDR3 is 12 residues long. The CDR3 here is CTSSQGGHEQFF. As DNA, the CDR3 is TGCACCAGCAGCCAAGGGGGGCATGAGCAGTTCTTC.

This clone was seen just once. The V and J genes are TRBV25-1 and TRBJ2-2; D gene uncertain. V dropped 5 bases and J dropped 5 bases, with 3 bases sitting between them. From germline, CDR1 is MGHDK and CDR2 SYGVNS. The CDR3 extends over 11 amino acids. The CDR3 region is CASSWTGELFF. The CDR3 coding sequence is TGTGCCAGCAGTTGGACCGGGGAGCTGTTTTTT.